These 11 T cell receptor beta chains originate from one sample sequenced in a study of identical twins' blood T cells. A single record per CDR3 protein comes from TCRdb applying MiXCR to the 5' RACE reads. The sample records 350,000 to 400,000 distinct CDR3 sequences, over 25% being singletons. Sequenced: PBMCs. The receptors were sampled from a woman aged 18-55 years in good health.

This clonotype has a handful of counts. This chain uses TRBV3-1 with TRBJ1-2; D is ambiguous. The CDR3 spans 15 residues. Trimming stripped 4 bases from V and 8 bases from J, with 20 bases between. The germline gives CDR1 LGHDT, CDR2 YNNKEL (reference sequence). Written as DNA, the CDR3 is TGTGCCAGCAGCCCCTTTGTGAGGATGCCACTAGGCTACACCTTC. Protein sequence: CASSPFVRMPLGYTF.

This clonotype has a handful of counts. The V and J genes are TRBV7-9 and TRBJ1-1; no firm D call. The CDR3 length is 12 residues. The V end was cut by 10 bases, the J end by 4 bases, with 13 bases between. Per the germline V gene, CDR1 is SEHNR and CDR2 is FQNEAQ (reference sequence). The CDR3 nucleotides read TGTGCCACCTCGCGGTGGGGCACTGAAGCTTTCTTT. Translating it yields CATSRWGTEAFF.

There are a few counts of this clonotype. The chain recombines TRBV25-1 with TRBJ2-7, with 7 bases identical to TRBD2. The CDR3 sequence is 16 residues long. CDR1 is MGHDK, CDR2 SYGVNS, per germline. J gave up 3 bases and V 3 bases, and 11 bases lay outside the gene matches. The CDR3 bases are TGTGCCAGCAGTGAGAGCCGGGACTATGAAGACTACGAGCAGTACTTC. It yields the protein CASSESRDYEDYEQYF.

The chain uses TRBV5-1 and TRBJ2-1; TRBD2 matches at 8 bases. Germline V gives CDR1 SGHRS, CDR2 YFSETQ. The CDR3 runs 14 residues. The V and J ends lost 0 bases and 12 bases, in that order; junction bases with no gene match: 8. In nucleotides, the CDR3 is TGCGCCAGCAGCTTGGCCGATGGGACTAGTGGGCAGTTCTTC. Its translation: CASSLADGTSGQFF.

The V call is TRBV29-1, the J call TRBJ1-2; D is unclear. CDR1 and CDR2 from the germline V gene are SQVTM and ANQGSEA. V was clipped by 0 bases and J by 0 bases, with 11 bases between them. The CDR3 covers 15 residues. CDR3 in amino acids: CSVEDLGVSNYGYTF. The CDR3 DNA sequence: TGCAGCGTTGAAGATCTTGGAGTTTCTAACTATGGCTACACCTTC.

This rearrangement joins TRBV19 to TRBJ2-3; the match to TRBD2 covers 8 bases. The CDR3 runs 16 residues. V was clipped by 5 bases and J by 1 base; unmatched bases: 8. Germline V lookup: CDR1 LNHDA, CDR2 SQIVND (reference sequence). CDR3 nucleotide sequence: TGTGCCAGTAGTGACGGACTAGCTGCTGGCACAGATACGCAGTATTTT. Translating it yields CASSDGLAAGTDTQYF.

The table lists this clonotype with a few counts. The CDR3 reads CATSRSFGTRQAHEQYF. The CDR3 DNA reads as TGTGCCACCAGCAGATCTTTTGGTACTCGGCAGGCCCACGAGCAGTACTTC. V usage is TRBV15 and J usage is TRBJ2-7; D unclear. With 2 bases removed from V and 5 bases from J, the gap between germline ends came to 22 bases. The length of the CDR3 is 17 residues. Looked up from germline, CDR1 is LNHNV and CDR2 is YYDKDF (reference sequence).

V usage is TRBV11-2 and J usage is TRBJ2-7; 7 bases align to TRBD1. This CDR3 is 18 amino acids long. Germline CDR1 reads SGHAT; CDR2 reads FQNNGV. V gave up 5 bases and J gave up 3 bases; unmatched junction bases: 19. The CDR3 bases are TGTGCCAGCAGCCCCCGCCGGGGACAGCCCAACTCTTTCTACGAGCAGTACTTC. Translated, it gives CASSPRRGQPNSFYEQYF. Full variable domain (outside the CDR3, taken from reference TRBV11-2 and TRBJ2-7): EAGVAQSPRYKIIEKRQSVAFWCNPISGHATLYWYQQILGQGPKLLIQFQNNGVVDDSQLPKDRFSAERLKGVDSTLKIQPAKLEDSAVYLCASSPRRGQPNSFYEQYFGPGTRLTVT.

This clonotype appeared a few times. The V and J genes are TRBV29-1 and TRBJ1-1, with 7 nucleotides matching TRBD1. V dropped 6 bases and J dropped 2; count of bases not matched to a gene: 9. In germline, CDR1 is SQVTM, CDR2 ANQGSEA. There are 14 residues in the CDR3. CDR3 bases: TGCAGCGTCCCCCCCACAGGGGTAAACACTGAAGCTTTCTTT. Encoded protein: CSVPPTGVNTEAFF.

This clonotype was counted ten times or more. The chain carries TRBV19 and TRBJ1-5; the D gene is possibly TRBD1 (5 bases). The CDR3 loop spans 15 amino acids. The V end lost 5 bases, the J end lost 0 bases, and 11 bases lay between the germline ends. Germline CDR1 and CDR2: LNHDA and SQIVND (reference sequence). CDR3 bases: TGTGCCAGTAGTTCAGGGTCTTATAGCAATCAGCCCCAGCATTTT. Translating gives CASSSGSYSNQPQHF.

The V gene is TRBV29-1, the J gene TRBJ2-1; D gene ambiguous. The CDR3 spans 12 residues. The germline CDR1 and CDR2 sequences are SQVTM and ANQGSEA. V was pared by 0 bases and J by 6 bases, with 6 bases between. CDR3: CSVEDSSNEQFF. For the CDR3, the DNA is TGCAGCGTTGAAGACTCCAGCAATGAGCAGTTCTTC.